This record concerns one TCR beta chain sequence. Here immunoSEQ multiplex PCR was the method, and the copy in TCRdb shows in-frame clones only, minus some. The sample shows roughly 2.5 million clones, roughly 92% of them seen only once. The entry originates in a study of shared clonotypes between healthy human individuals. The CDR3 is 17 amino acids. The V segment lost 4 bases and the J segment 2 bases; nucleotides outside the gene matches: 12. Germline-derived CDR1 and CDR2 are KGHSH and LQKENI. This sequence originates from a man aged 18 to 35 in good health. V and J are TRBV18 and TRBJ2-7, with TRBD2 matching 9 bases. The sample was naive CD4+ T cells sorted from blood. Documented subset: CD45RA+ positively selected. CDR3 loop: CASSRATAGGRTYEQYF. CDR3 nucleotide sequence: TGTGCCAGCTCACGGGCTACAGCGGGAGGCCGAACCTACGAGCAGTACTTC.